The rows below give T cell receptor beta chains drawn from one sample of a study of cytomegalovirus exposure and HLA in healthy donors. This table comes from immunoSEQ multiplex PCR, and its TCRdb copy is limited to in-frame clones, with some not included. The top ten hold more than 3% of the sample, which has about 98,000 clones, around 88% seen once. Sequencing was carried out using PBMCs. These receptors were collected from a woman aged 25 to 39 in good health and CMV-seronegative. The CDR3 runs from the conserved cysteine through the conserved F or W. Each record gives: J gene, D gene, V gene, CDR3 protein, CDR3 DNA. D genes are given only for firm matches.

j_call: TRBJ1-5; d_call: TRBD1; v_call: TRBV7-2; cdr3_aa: CASRGQANQPQHF; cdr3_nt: TGTGCCAGCAGGGGACAGGCCAATCAGCCCCAGCATTTT
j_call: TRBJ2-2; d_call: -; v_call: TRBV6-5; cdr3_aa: CASSYSRNLAGELFF; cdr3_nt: TGTGCCAGCAGTTACTCGAGGAATTTGGCCGGGGAGCTGTTTTTT
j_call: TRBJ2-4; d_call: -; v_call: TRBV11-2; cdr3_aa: CASSSLGGVAKNIQYF; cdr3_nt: TGTGCCAGCAGCTCCTTGGGTGGAGTAGCCAAAAACATTCAGTACTTC
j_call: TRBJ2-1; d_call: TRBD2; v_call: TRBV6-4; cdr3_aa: CASTPGLANEQFF; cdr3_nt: TGTGCCAGCACCCCGGGACTAGCGAATGAGCAGTTCTTC
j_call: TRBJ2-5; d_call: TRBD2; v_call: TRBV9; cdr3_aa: CASSVALAGGDQETQYF; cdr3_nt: TGTGCCAGCAGCGTAGCTCTAGCGGGAGGTGATCAAGAGACCCAGTACTTC
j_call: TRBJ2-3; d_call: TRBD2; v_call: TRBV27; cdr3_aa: CASRRGFTDTQYF; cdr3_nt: TGTGCCAGCAGGCGGGGGTTCACAGATACGCAGTATTTT
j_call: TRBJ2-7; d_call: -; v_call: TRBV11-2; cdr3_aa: CASSLRERSEQYF; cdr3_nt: TGTGCCAGCAGCTTACGGGAAAGGTCCGAGCAGTACTTC
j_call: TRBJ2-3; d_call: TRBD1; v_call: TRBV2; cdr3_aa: CASSRDRGASDTQYF; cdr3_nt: TGTGCCAGCAGTCGGGACAGGGGGGCGTCAGATACGCAGTATTTT
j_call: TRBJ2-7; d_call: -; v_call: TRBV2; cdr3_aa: CASREGEQYF; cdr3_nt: TGTGCCAGCCGCGAGGGCGAGCAGTACTTC
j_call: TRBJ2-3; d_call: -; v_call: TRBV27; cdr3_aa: CASSLRLSTGLDTQYF; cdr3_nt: TGTGCCAGCAGTTTACGCCTTTCGACAGGTTTAGATACGCAGTATTTT
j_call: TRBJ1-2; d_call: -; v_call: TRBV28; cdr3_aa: CASFSGKQLGYTF; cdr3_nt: TGTGCCAGCTTCTCCGGGAAACAACTTGGCTACACCTTC
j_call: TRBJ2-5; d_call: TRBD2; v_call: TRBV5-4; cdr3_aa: CASSFSGAIQETQYF; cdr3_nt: TGTGCCAGCAGCTTTAGCGGGGCGATCCAAGAGACCCAGTACTTC
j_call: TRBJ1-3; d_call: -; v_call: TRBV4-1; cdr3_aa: CASSQDNRIGNTIYF; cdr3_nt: TGCGCCAGCAGCCAAGATAACAGGATTGGAAACACCATATATTTT
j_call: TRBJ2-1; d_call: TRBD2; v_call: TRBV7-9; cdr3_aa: CASSSGLDNEQFF; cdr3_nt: TGTGCCAGCAGCTCCGGACTAGACAATGAGCAGTTCTTC
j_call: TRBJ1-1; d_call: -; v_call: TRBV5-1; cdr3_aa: CASSLGGRTEAFF; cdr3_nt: TGCGCCAGCAGCTTGGGCGGGCGCACTGAAGCTTTCTTT
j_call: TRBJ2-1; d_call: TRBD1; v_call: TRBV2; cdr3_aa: CASSDYRGTAVLNLYNEQFF; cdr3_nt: TGTGCCAGCAGTGATTATAGGGGGACAGCGGTTCTCAATCTCTACAATGAGCAGTTCTTC
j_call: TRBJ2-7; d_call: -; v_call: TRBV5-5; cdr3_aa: CASSLALAGVGYEQYF; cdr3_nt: TGTGCCAGCAGCTTGGCCTTAGCAGGGGTGGGTTACGAGCAGTACTTC
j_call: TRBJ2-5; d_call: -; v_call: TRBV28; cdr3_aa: CASSQGVRTQYF; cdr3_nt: TGTGCCAGCAGTCAAGGGGTTCGGACCCAGTACTTC